The T cell receptor (beta chain) under discussion was sequenced for a study of naive and memory T cell subsets. CMV status came from CD4+ IFNgamma after overnight CMV lysate stimulation. CD8 T cells were positively selected from what remained after CD4 positive selection. The study's findings and limits: From naive to CM, EM and EMRA, diversity decreased and Gini increased. Between naive and memory subsets, TCR abundance power law exponents differed.

With regard to this clonotype: Its antigen remains unknown.

Two oligonucleotides, mixed equimolar, formed the beta constant-region primer covering TRBC1 and TRBC2. The ligated cDNA underwent four PCR rounds using SP2 and nested alpha and beta constant-region primers. TCRdb re-called the UMI-ligation and nested PCR reads through MiXCR, storing one row per CDR3 protein. Of over 100,000 distinct CDR3 sequences listed, just over 35% were seen once; the top ten hold approximately 0.87%. Sequenced sample: central memory CD4+ T cells from blood. This TCR was recovered from a human donor in good health.

The CDR3 is CASSRAGPSYNEQFF. The CDR3 bases are TGTGCCAGTAGTAGAGCGGGACCCTCCTACAATGAGCAGTTCTTC. The genes are TRBV19 and TRBJ2-1; 7 bases agree with TRBD2. Germline V gene data show CDR1 as LNHDA and CDR2 as SQIVND (reference sequence). The CDR3 has 15 residues. The V and J ends lost 4 bases and 0 bases, in that order; junction bases with no gene match: 3.